This TCR beta chain was sequenced for a study of blood T cell repertoires in COVID-19. Original methodology: The authors estimated nucleated cell counts from reference gene primer amplification. Repertoires were generated with immunoSEQ multiplex PCR, while TCRdb's copy carries only in-frame clones and drops some. Clone size and the V and J calls come from that table; the DNA yielded D and trimming. Of roughly 240,000 clones in the sample, roughly 82% are singletons; the top ten hold about 2.1%. V gave up 2 bases and J gave up 6 bases, with 8 bases separating them. The germline V gene has CDR1 SGDLS and CDR2 YYNGEE. The CDR3 has 13 residues. This clone was seen a handful of times.

This chain joins TRBV9 and TRBJ2-2; D is unclear. The TCR comes from a man aged 35 to 55 who had recovered from COVID-19. Source material: peripheral blood. This chain's CDR3 is CASSVYVAGELFF. CDR3 DNA: TGTGCCAGCAGCGTTTATGTAGCCGGGGAGCTGTTTTTT. Supplemented by reference TRBV9 and TRBJ2-2, the full variable domain reads DSGVTQTPKHLITATGQRVTLRCSPRSGDLSVYWYQQSLDQGLQFLIQYYNGEERAKGNILERFSAQQFPDLHSELNLSSLELGDSALYFCASSVYVAGELFFGEGSRLTVL.